These 21 T cell receptor beta chains came from one sample sequenced in a study of cytomegalovirus exposure and HLA in healthy donors. Amplification used 60 Vbeta primers and 13 Jbeta primers. TCRdb's table, derived via immunoSEQ multiplex PCR, lists solely in-frame clones and lacks some. This repertoire shows some 150,000 clones, roughly 77% found once; its top ten account for 7.5% to 9%. The sample was PBMCs. Receptor source: a man aged 30 to 45 in good health and CMV-seropositive.

The chain carries TRBV5-1 and TRBJ2-5; 10 nucleotides match TRBD2. Germline V lookup: CDR1 SGHRS, CDR2 YFSETQ. Germline trimming cut 5 bases from V and 5 bases from J; bases unmatched to any gene: 9. This CDR3 has 15 residues. Here the CDR3 DNA reads TGCGCCAGCAGATCGACTAGCGGGCCGCAGGAGACCCAGTACTTC. It is translated as CASRSTSGPQETQYF.

The chain uses TRBV11-2 and TRBJ1-1; 7 bases fit TRBD1. Germline CDR1 SGHAT, CDR2 FQNNGV. This CDR3 contains 14 residues. The V and J ends lost 1 base and 5 bases, in that order; junction bases with no gene match: 4. CDR3 sequence (DNA): TGTGCCAGCAGCTTAGGTTTACAGGGGACTGAAGCTTTCTTT. It specifies CASSLGLQGTEAFF.

V is TRBV5-6 and J is TRBJ2-3; 12 bases fit TRBD2. Germline V gives CDR1 SGHDT, CDR2 YYEEEE. The CDR3 totals 16 residues. V trimming: 4 bases; J trimming: 1 base; junction bases outside the gene matches: 4. This CDR3 reads CASSLRLAGGTDTQYF. The DNA of the CDR3 is TGTGCCAGCAGCCTCCGACTAGCGGGGGGCACAGATACGCAGTATTTT.

The V gene is TRBV7-9, the J gene TRBJ1-1; perhaps TRBD1 as D (5 bases). Trimming removed 8 bases at V and 1 base at J, with 14 bases between. Germline values: CDR1 SEHNR, CDR2 FQNEAQ (reference sequence). The CDR3 is made up of 14 amino acids. The CDR3 DNA follows: TGTGCCAGCCAATTGGGGGGGGAGAACACTGAAGCTTTCTTT. Amino acids: CASQLGGENTEAFF. Full variable domain (remainder filled in from reference TRBV7-9 and TRBJ1-1): DTGVSQNPRHKITKRGQNVTFRCDPISEHNRLYWYRQTLGQGPEFLTYFQNEAQLEKSRLLSDRFSAERPKGSFSTLEIQRTEQGDSAMYLCASQLGGENTEAFFGQGTRLTVV.

This rearrangement joins TRBV4-2 to TRBJ2-3; unclear D gene. Germline V lookup: CDR1 LGHNA, CDR2 YNFKEQ. CDR3 length equals 15 residues. V lost 0 bases, J lost 0 bases, and 7 bases lay in between. The CDR3 sequence is CASSQDAVSTDTQYF. Here the CDR3 DNA reads TGTGCCAGCAGCCAAGATGCGGTCAGCACAGATACGCAGTATTTT.

The chain has TRBV28 and TRBJ2-2; no definite D call. The CDR3 has 12 residues. The V gene's germline CDR1 is MDHEN and CDR2 SYDVKM. Trimming took 6 bases from V and 2 from J, leaving 4 bases between them. The CDR3 here is CASSHNTGELFF. The DNA for the CDR3 is TGTGCCAGCAGCCATAACACCGGGGAGCTGTTTTTT.

V and J are TRBV10-3 and TRBJ1-1; 9 bases are shared with TRBD1. The germline V gene has CDR1 ENHRY and CDR2 SYGVKD. The CDR3 extends over 13 amino acids. Germline trimming cut 4 bases from V and 8 bases from J; bases unmatched to any gene: 5. CDR3 nucleotide sequence: TGTGCCATCAGTGGGGGACAGGGTATCGAAGCTTTCTTT. Translating gives CAISGGQGIEAFF.

The V call is TRBV28, the J call TRBJ1-1; D not certain. This CDR3 spans 13 amino acids. The germline gives CDR1 MDHEN, CDR2 SYDVKM. V was pared by 8 bases and J by 0 bases, with 10 bases between. For the CDR3, the DNA is TGTGCCAGCGGACTGAATTTGAACACTGAAGCTTTCTTT. This encodes CASGLNLNTEAFF.

V is TRBV5-5 and J is TRBJ1-5, with D uncertain. CDR1 SGHKS and CDR2 YYEKEE come from the germline V gene (reference sequence). This CDR3 contains 14 residues. V was trimmed by 0 bases and J by 4 bases, leaving 8 bases between them. DNA of the CDR3: TGTGCCAGCAGCTTGGTGGCAAGTAATCAGCCCCAGCATTTT. Its protein is CASSLVASNQPQHF.

This clone was seen a single time. The CDR3 loop is CASWDRLLVSYTF. The CDR3 DNA follows: TGTGCCAGCTGGGACAGGCTGCTAGTAAGCTACACCTTC. This chain uses TRBV25-1 with TRBJ1-2; 8 positions match TRBD1. With 8 bases clipped from V and 9 bases from J, the junction kept 11 bases outside the gene matches. The V gene's germline CDR1 is MGHDK and CDR2 SYGVNS. CDR3 size: 13 residues.

The CDR3 reads CAIEGQGAGGELFF. The CDR3 DNA reads TGTGCCATCGAGGGACAGGGGGCTGGCGGGGAGCTGTTTTTT. V is TRBV10-3 and J is TRBJ2-2; 12 nucleotides line up with TRBD1. The junction had 5 bases not matched to a gene; V was cut back by 8 bases and J by 7 bases. This CDR3 is built from 14 residues. In germline, CDR1 is ENHRY, CDR2 SYGVKD.

The J gene is TRBJ2-3, the V gene TRBV10-2, with 12 bases aligning to TRBD2. Germline CDR1 is WSHSY and CDR2 is SAAADI. V was pared by 0 bases and J by 2 bases, with 3 bases of the junction left unmatched. This CDR3 has 17 residues. Here the CDR3 DNA reads TGCGCCAGCAGTGAGTCACTAGCGGGAGGTCTCACAGATACGCAGTATTTT. Amino acid sequence: CASSESLAGGLTDTQYF.

The V and J genes are TRBV5-4 and TRBJ1-1; no definite D call. Deletions cut 0 bases from V and 3 bases from J, with 9 bases between. Germline values: CDR1 SGHNT, CDR2 YYREEE (reference sequence). This CDR3 is built from 14 residues. The CDR3 bases are TGTGCCAGCAGCTTGGGCAGCCAGGACACTGAAGCTTTCTTT. Its protein product is CASSLGSQDTEAFF.

This clone showed up just once. The CDR3 DNA follows: TGCGCCAGCAGCCAAGGACAGGGGGCAAAGCCCCAGCATTTT. Encoded protein: CASSQGQGAKPQHF. This chain joins TRBV4-1 and TRBJ1-5, with 10 positions matching TRBD1. CDR1 and CDR2 (germline): MGHRA, YSYEKL. Losses at the gene ends were 1 base for V and 8 bases for J; bases not matched to a gene: 2. This CDR3 comprises 14 residues.

The gene calls are TRBV2 and TRBJ1-6; D is undetermined. Trimming left V 6 bases short and J 13 bases short, with 10 bases between. The CDR3 loop spans 11 amino acids. Germline V gene sequence: CDR1 SNHLY, CDR2 FYNNEI. CDR3 region: CASRNRDPLHF. The CDR3 DNA reads TGTGCCAGCAGAAACCGGGATCCCCTCCACTTT. Filled out from reference TRBV2 and TRBJ1-6, the complete variable domain reads EPEVTQTPSHQVTQMGQEVILRCVPISNHLYFYWYRQILGQKVEFLVSFYNNEISEKSEIFDDQFSVERPDGSNFTLKIRSTKLEDSAMYFCASRNRDPLHFGNGTRLTVT.

This rearrangement joins TRBV5-6 to TRBJ1-1; TRBD1 is a possible D gene (5 bases). V gave up 1 base and J gave up 4 bases, with 8 bases separating them. From germline, CDR1 is SGHDT and CDR2 YYEEEE. This CDR3 has 13 residues. This CDR3 is CASSLPQGTEAFF. CDR3 DNA sequence: TGTGCCAGCAGCTTGCCCCAGGGCACTGAAGCTTTCTTT.

The J gene is TRBJ2-7, the V gene TRBV6-6; TRBD2 might be the D (5 bases). The CDR3 extends over 14 amino acids. CDR1 is MNHNY, CDR2 SVGAGI, per germline (reference sequence). V lost 2 bases, J lost 2 bases, and 10 bases lay in between. In DNA, the CDR3 is TGTGCCAGCAGTTACGAAGCGGCAACCTACGAGCAGTACTTC. It specifies CASSYEAATYEQYF.

The chain links TRBV27 to TRBJ1-2; possibly TRBD1 for D (5 bases). This CDR3 spans 14 amino acids. Germline V lookup: CDR1 MNHEY, CDR2 SMNVEV (reference sequence). The V and J ends lost 2 bases and 4 bases respectively, with 11 bases between them. The CDR3 sequence: CASSLIGGRYGYTF. As DNA, the CDR3 is TGTGCCAGCAGTTTAATCGGGGGTCGCTATGGCTACACCTTC.

V gene TRBV19 combines with J gene TRBJ2-7; TRBD2 matches at 8 bases. The CDR3 is made up of 15 amino acids. Trimming cost V 6 bases and J 6 bases; bases outside gene matches: 13. Germline V CDR1 and CDR2: LNHDA, SQIVND (reference sequence). In DNA, the CDR3 is TGTGCCAGTAGCAAAGGGCGAGCGGGAGTAAGCGAGCAGTACTTC. Protein sequence: CASSKGRAGVSEQYF.

This clone was counted between two and nine times. This chain uses TRBV5-4 with TRBJ1-1, with 7 bases lining up with TRBD1. V dropped 4 bases and J dropped 1; count of bases not matched to a gene: 7. This CDR3 is built from 15 residues. Germline-derived CDR1 and CDR2 are SGHNT and YYREEE (reference sequence). The CDR3 nucleotides are TGTGCCAGCAGCCCCGGATCAGGGGGGAACACTGAAGCTTTCTTT. Protein product: CASSPGSGGNTEAFF.

The sample holds a few counts of this clone. The CDR3 region is CASSLPRGQGSLSNEKLFF. The CDR3 DNA reads as TGTGCCAGCAGCCTCCCAAGGGGACAGGGGAGCTTGAGTAATGAAAAACTGTTTTTT. V is TRBV7-9 and J is TRBJ1-4; 10 bases fit TRBD1. The germline CDR1 and CDR2 sequences are SEHNR and FQNEAQ (reference sequence). The CDR3 is 19 amino acids. V was clipped by 5 bases and J by 4 bases; unmatched bases: 16.